These 10 T cell receptor beta chains were sequenced from one sample in a study of T cell clonality in common variable immunodeficiency. Here immunoSEQ multiplex PCR was the method, and the copy in TCRdb shows in-frame clones only, minus some. This sample carries 50,000 to 70,000 clones, none of them present only once. Input material: peripheral blood mononuclear cells. The receptors stem from a person aged 18 to 75 in good health.

The table lists this clone with many counts. From the germline J gene comes the end of the CDR3, since the read stops 3 residues before it. The chain couples TRBV19 to TRBJ1-6; tentative D call: TRBD1 (5 bases). Trimming removed 3 bases from V and 5 bases from J, with 8 bases in between. Per germline, CDR1 LNHDA and CDR2 SQIVND (reference sequence). The CDR3 covers 14 residues. CDR3 DNA, as far as it was read: TGTGCCAGTAGTATCCGGGGGGATAATTCACCC. Protein sequence: CASSIRGDNSP. Given in full, the CDR3 is CASSIRGDNSPLHF.

In its sample, this clone was seen a few times. The CDR3 extends 3 residues past the end of the read, so its final part is completed from the germline J gene. The chain has TRBV23-1 and TRBJ2-2; TRBD1 might be the D (6 bases). TRBV23-1 is an ORF, and what it does is uncertain. CDR3 length: 21 residues. The ends were cut back, 3 bases at V and 0 bases at J, with 26 bases in the middle. CDR3 DNA (partial): TGCGCCAGCAGTCAGAGAAACCTAGGGCCAGGGGCACTCGCGAACACCGGGGAG. The encoded protein is CASSQRNLGPGALANTGE. The whole CDR3 protein is CASSQRNLGPGALANTGELFF.

This clone appeared many times. The read terminates 3 residues before the CDR3 end, so the remaining end is supplied by the germline J gene. The genes are TRBV5-6 and TRBJ1-2; D uncertain. Germline assignment: CDR1 SGHDT and CDR2 YYEEEE. Trimming took 0 bases from V and 4 from J, leaving 4 bases between them. CDR3 length: 12 amino acids. CDR3: CASSLGSYGYTF. Incomplete CDR3 DNA: TGTGCCAGCAGCTTGGGTAGCTATGGC.

This clone has at least ten counts. The CDR3 is cut off 3 residues early in the read; its end comes from the germline J gene. The chain combines TRBV20-1 with TRBJ1-2; D perhaps matches TRBD1 (6 bases). CDR1 and CDR2 (germline): DFQATT, SNEGSKA (reference sequence). The CDR3 spans 15 residues. Incomplete CDR3 DNA: TGCAGTGCTAGAACCATTCGGTCCCTTGACAGGGGC. It is translated as CSARTIRSLDRG. The entire CDR3 protein is CSARTIRSLDRGYTF.

Regarding this clone: The read halts 3 residues ahead of the CDR3 end, with the missing end drawn from the germline J gene. The chain is built from TRBV7-2 and TRBJ2-4; no firm D call. Germline loops: CDR1 SGHTA, CDR2 FQGNSA. The length of the CDR3 is 13 residues. Here the CDR3 reads CASSLGLNYGQYF. The sequenced part of the CDR3 DNA is TGTGCCAGCAGCTTAGGTCTTAACTATGGT.

This clone was counted a few times. With the read ending 3 residues before the CDR3 end, the germline J gene is used to fill in that end. This chain connects TRBV7-8 to TRBJ2-5; no clear D gene. The V and J ends lost 5 bases and 0 bases respectively, with 4 bases between them. The CDR3 is made up of 12 amino acids. Germline CDR1 reads SGHVS; CDR2 reads FQNEAQ. CDR3 DNA (partial): TGTGCCAGCAGCGCGTACCAAGAGACC. Translation: CASSAYQET. The CDR3 in its entirety is CASSAYQETQYF.

In this sample, this clone turned up many times. The read finishes 3 residues shy of the CDR3 end, and the germline J gene is used to complete it. The chain couples TRBV5-1 to TRBJ2-3; TRBD2 matches at 10 bases. Trimming removed 0 bases from V and 5 bases from J; junction bases left unmatched: 3. The CDR3 consists of 15 residues. From germline, CDR1 is SGHRS and CDR2 YFSETQ. The sequenced CDR3 bases are TGCGCCAGCAGCTTGGGGCTAGCGGGGGAAGATACG. This gives the protein CASSLGLAGEDT. In full, the CDR3 reads CASSLGLAGEDTQYF.

This clone was detected only a few times. From the germline J gene comes the end of the CDR3, since the read stops 3 residues before it. The chain uses TRBV2 and TRBJ1-1; 7 bases agree with TRBD1. V dropped 7 bases and J dropped 5; count of bases not matched to a gene: 10. Germline CDR1 reads SNHLY; CDR2 reads FYNNEI. The CDR3 loop spans 14 amino acids. CDR3 DNA (partial): TGTGCCAGCACCCCCCAGGCAGGGGGGACTGAA. Amino acid sequence: CASTPQAGGTE. The entire CDR3 reads CASTPQAGGTEAFF. The whole variable domain, remainder taken from reference TRBV2 and TRBJ1-1, is EPEVTQTPSHQVTQMGQEVILRCVPISNHLYFYWYRQILGQKVEFLVSFYNNEISEKSEIFDDQFSVERPDGSNFTLKIRSTKLEDSAMYFCASTPQAGGTEAFFGQGTRLTVV.

This clone was counted ten times or more. The CDR3 end falls 3 residues outside the read, so it is completed with the germline J gene. V is TRBV5-1 and J is TRBJ2-3; 8 nucleotides match TRBD1. The length of the CDR3 is 16 residues. The junction had 9 bases not matched to a gene; V was cut back by 3 bases and J by 3 bases. Germline V gives CDR1 SGHRS, CDR2 YFSETQ. The CDR3 spells CASSYSGQDGTDTQYF. Incomplete CDR3 DNA: TGCGCCAGCAGCTATTCGGGACAGGATGGTACAGATACG.

This clone was detected many times. One end of the junction is discordant with germline, which a read error may explain. The CDR3 extends 3 residues past the end of the read, so its final part is completed from the germline J gene. The V and J genes are TRBV4-2 and TRBJ1-2; the match to TRBD1 covers 9 bases. CDR1 LGHNA and CDR2 YNFKEQ come from the germline V gene. The CDR3 has 13 residues. The CDR3 sequence is CASSPNRGLGYTF. CDR3 DNA, as far as it was read: TGCGCCAGCAGCCCGAACAGGGGGCTCGGC.